The clone carrying this TCR beta chain was observed once. Its antigen is not known. This sample stems from a study of shared clonotypes between healthy human individuals. Study in general: The donor group consisted of a couple of women and a few men, aged 18 to 49. Donors had three CD4 naive, three CD4 memory, two CD8 naive and one CD8 memory plate apiece.

The CDR3 is made up of 18 amino acids. CDR1 and CDR2 (germline): SGDLS, YYNGEE. Trimming left V 0 bases short and J 2 bases short, with 17 bases between. Method: immunoSEQ multiplex PCR; TCRdb's copy keeps in-frame clones and lacks some. The sample lists about 2.4 million clones, approximately 90% occurring once. General study findings and limits: Incomplete sequencing of sorted subsets was indicated by rarefaction despite large depth. Several donors held about 5% of naive CD4 clonotypes in common.

Material for sequencing was naive CD4+ T cells sorted from blood. Regarding subset: CD45RA+ positively selected. The TCR originated in a young man in good health. The V and J genes are TRBV9 and TRBJ1-4; perhaps TRBD1 as D (5 bases). The CDR3, as DNA: TGTGCCAGCAGCGTAGAAATCATCGAGGGGTCCACTAATGAAAAACTGTTTTTT. Residues: CASSVEIIEGSTNEKLFF.